This T cell receptor (beta chain) was observed in a study of shared clonotypes between healthy human individuals. CDR1 is SGHAT, CDR2 FQNNGV, per germline. Trimming pared 2 bases from V and 5 bases from J, leaving 16 bases between. The CDR3 is 15 amino acids. Assay execution took place at the deep level. The authors' processing: Filtering differed because ImmunoSEQ produced junction-only sequences that carried no quality scores. Sequenced by immunoSEQ multiplex PCR; TCRdb stores in-frame clones only, minus some. The V and J calls and the clone size are those of that table, but D and trimming were determined from the DNA. Here the sample spans some 2 million clones, about 94% being singletons. Only CD45RO-negative cells positively selected for CCR7 counted as naive CD8 cells, so terminally differentiated effector memory CD45RA+ cells were excluded. Study-wide findings and caveats: Measured sharing among donors was expected to vary with sequencing depth.

With regard to this clone: The antigen is undetermined.

The chain uses TRBV11-2 and TRBJ2-7; weak D call: TRBD1 (6 bases). The sample was naive CD8+ T cells sorted from blood. The source of this sequence is a man aged 18 to 30 in good health. The CDR3 spells CASSLLLTGFNEQYF. The CDR3 bases are TGTGCCAGCAGCTTACTTTTAACAGGGTTCAACGAGCAGTACTTC.